The 24 T cell receptor beta chains presented below share a single source sample, sequenced in a study of blood T cell repertoires in COVID-19. This table comes from immunoSEQ multiplex PCR, and its TCRdb copy is limited to in-frame clones, with some not included. This table holds roughly 250,000 clones, roughly 90% found once. Sequencing was done on a sample of peripheral blood. Receptors originate from a man aged 25-40 years with acute or convalescent COVID-19.

This chain connects TRBV6-9 to TRBJ2-5; D ambiguous. V was pared by 2 bases and J by 2 bases, with 9 bases between. Per germline, CDR1 MNHGY and CDR2 SVAAGI. The CDR3 runs 14 residues. The CDR3, as DNA: TGTGCCAGCAGTTATCGGTGCCTACAAGAGACCCAGTACTTC. It yields the protein CASSYRCLQETQYF.

The chain couples TRBV7-3 to TRBJ2-6; D remains unclear. The V end was cut by 1 base, the J end by 0 bases, with 7 bases between. The CDR3 spans 16 residues. Per germline, CDR1 SGHTA and CDR2 FQGTGA. The CDR3 loop is CASSLIQASGANVLTF. The DNA of the CDR3 is TGTGCCAGCAGCTTAATCCAGGCCTCTGGGGCCAACGTCCTGACTTTC.

This chain connects TRBV19 to TRBJ1-6; the D gene is possibly TRBD1 (6 bases). From germline, CDR1 is LNHDA and CDR2 SQIVND (reference sequence). Trimming shortened V by 3 bases and J by 8 bases, and 8 bases separated the two germline ends. The CDR3 runs to 13 residues. CDR3 loop: CASSIRQDSPLHF. The DNA of the CDR3 is TGTGCCAGTAGTATCCGACAGGATTCACCCCTCCACTTT.

The rearrangement joins TRBV5-1 to TRBJ2-5; D uncertain. V dropped 3 bases and J dropped 0 bases, with 3 bases sitting between them. Germline-derived CDR1 and CDR2 are SGHRS and YFSETQ. The CDR3 loop spans 12 amino acids. The CDR3 DNA reads as TGCGCCAGCAGCTCAAACCAAGAGACCCAGTACTTC. It translates to CASSSNQETQYF. Looking up the rest from reference TRBV5-1 and TRBJ2-5 gives the full variable domain: KAGVTQTPRYLIKTRGQQVTLSCSPISGHRSVSWYQQTPGQGLQFLFEYFSETQRNKGNFPGRFSGRQFSNSRSEMNVSTLELGDSALYLCASSSNQETQYFGPGTRLLVL.

V gene TRBV10-3 combines with J gene TRBJ2-2; 8 bases are shared with TRBD1. Germline CDR1 is ENHRY and CDR2 is SYGVKD. This CDR3 region has 13 residues. The V and J ends lost 9 bases and 5 bases, in that order; junction bases with no gene match: 5. The CDR3 DNA follows: TGTGCCATACAGGGGGTTGGAACCGGGGAGCTGTTTTTT. Protein product: CAIQGVGTGELFF.

The chain is built from TRBV4-2 and TRBJ2-1; the match to TRBD2 covers 7 bases. Germline loops: CDR1 LGHNA, CDR2 YNFKEQ. Trimming cost V 2 bases and J 2 bases; bases outside gene matches: 12. The CDR3 totals 18 residues. CDR3 sequence (DNA): TGTGCCAGCAGCCAAAGTGTTGCAGGTGGGAGGGCCTACAATGAGCAGTTCTTC. Its protein product is CASSQSVAGGRAYNEQFF.

About this clone: The CDR3 does not end in the conserved phenylalanine or tryptophan, so this is likely a read error. The DNA is left out, because the CDR3 cannot be placed on it with certainty; the CDR3 is given as TCRdb lists it. J is TRBJ2-7 and V is TRBV10-1; TRBD2 reflects the table's D call only, with no check against the DNA. The CDR3 extends over 9 residues, inclusive of both ends. Germline CDR1 reads WNHNN; CDR2 reads SYGVQD (reference sequence). This chain's CDR3 is CATPNSDSQ.

The J gene is TRBJ1-1, the V gene TRBV4-1; D is unresolved. This CDR3 is 13 amino acids long. Deletions cut 4 bases from V and 2 bases from J, with 8 bases between. From germline, CDR1 is MGHRA and CDR2 YSYEKL. Here the CDR3 DNA reads TGCGCCAGCAGCCTCTCGGGTAACACTGAAGCTTTCTTT. Residues: CASSLSGNTEAFF.

The sample holds one count of this clone. The CDR3 here is CASRVAGGHTGELFF. The CDR3 DNA reads TGTGCCAGCAGGGTAGCGGGGGGGCACACCGGGGAGCTGTTTTTT. This chain connects TRBV2 to TRBJ2-2, with 11 nucleotides matching TRBD2. The junction had 3 bases not matched to a gene; V was cut back by 6 bases and J by 3 bases. The CDR3 has 15 amino acids. In germline, CDR1 is SNHLY, CDR2 FYNNEI.

The chain is built from TRBV15 and TRBJ2-2, with D uncertain. The V and J ends lost 5 bases and 5 bases respectively, with 18 bases between them. The CDR3 loop spans 16 amino acids. Germline V gene data show CDR1 as LNHNV and CDR2 as YYDKDF (reference sequence). For the CDR3, the DNA is TGTGCCACCAGCGACTTCACGGCGGCGAGGACCGGGGAGCTGTTTTTT. Its protein product is CATSDFTAARTGELFF.

The chain employs TRBV5-1 and TRBJ2-7, with D possibly TRBD1 on 5 matching bases. Germline V CDR1 and CDR2: SGHRS, YFSETQ. The V and J ends lost 0 bases and 6 bases respectively, with 13 bases between them. This CDR3 contains 14 residues. This chain's CDR3 is CASSLAGSGFEQYF. DNA of the CDR3: TGCGCCAGCAGCTTGGCAGGGTCAGGGTTCGAGCAGTACTTC.

The rearrangement uses TRBV4-1 and TRBJ1-5; D gene uncertain. Germline V CDR1 and CDR2: MGHRA, YSYEKL. V lost 0 bases and J lost 5, with 5 bases in between. This CDR3 comprises 13 residues. DNA of the CDR3: TGCGCCAGCAGCCAAGACCCATATCAGCCCCAGCATTTT. Its translation: CASSQDPYQPQHF.

The chain joins TRBV27 to TRBJ1-6; D gene uncertain. This CDR3 region has 15 residues. V was shortened by 4 bases and J by 0 bases, with 7 bases between the two germline ends. The V gene's germline CDR1 is MNHEY and CDR2 SMNVEV (reference sequence). This CDR3 reads CASSSRSSYNSPLHF. The CDR3 DNA reads TGTGCCAGCAGTTCAAGGAGCTCCTATAATTCACCCCTCCACTTT.

In DNA form, the CDR3 reads TGTGCCAGCAGTGAACTCCCATACTCTAGCACAGATACGCAGTATTTT. It is translated as CASSELPYSSTDTQYF. The chain joins TRBV25-1 to TRBJ2-3; no definite D call. CDR1 MGHDK and CDR2 SYGVNS come from the germline V gene. V gave up 2 bases and J gave up 0 bases, with 12 bases separating them. CDR3 length: 16 amino acids.

This clone was detected only a few times. V usage is TRBV6-5 and J usage is TRBJ1-6, with TRBD1 identical over 8 bases. The CDR3 runs to 15 residues. Unmatched junction bases numbered 6, after V lost 8 bases and J lost 3 bases. CDR1 and CDR2 (germline): MNHEY, SVGAGI. The CDR3 sequence: CASHPGGGYNSPLHF. The CDR3, as DNA: TGTGCCAGCCATCCAGGGGGCGGCTATAATTCACCCCTCCACTTT.

The rearrangement uses TRBV5-8 and TRBJ1-2; D is uncertain. Between the trimmed V and J ends, which lost 10 bases and 8 bases, there was a span of 36 bases. This CDR3 spans 18 amino acids. Germline values: CDR1 SGHTS, CDR2 YDEGEE. DNA of the CDR3: TGTGCCGGGGTGGCACAGCTTCTGGTCGGAGGGAGTTTTCGAGGCTACACCTTC. It is translated as CAGVAQLLVGGSFRGYTF.

In its sample, this clone was seen once. V gene TRBV18 combines with J gene TRBJ1-3, with unresolved D. Germline loops: CDR1 KGHSH, CDR2 LQKENI. The CDR3 consists of 14 residues. Trimming left V 2 bases short and J 6 bases short, with 11 bases between. CDR3 nucleotide sequence: TGTGCCAGCTCACCAACAGCGGTGAAAAACACCATATATTTT. Its translation is CASSPTAVKNTIYF.

CDR3 protein: CASSLGLVEYTQYF. The CDR3, as DNA: TGTGCCAGCAGCTTGGGACTGGTTGAGTATACGCAGTATTTT. The genes are TRBV5-5 and TRBJ2-3; D unclear. CDR3 length equals 14 residues. Per germline, CDR1 SGHKS and CDR2 YYEKEE (reference sequence). V lost 0 bases and J 7 bases, leaving 12 bases between the germline ends.

V is TRBV6-6 and J is TRBJ2-7, with 7 bases matching TRBD1. The germline V gene encodes CDR1 MNHNY and CDR2 SVGAGI (reference sequence). The CDR3 consists of 16 residues. Unmatched junction bases numbered 13, after V lost 4 bases and J lost 4 bases. CDR3: CASSSPRTGEGYEQYF. As DNA, the CDR3 is TGTGCCAGCAGTTCCCCGAGGACAGGCGAGGGGTACGAGCAGTACTTC.

V is TRBV27 and J is TRBJ2-3; TRBD2 matches at 12 bases. J gave up 3 bases and V 7 bases, and 11 bases lay outside the gene matches. The germline V gene has CDR1 MNHEY and CDR2 SMNVEV (reference sequence). The CDR3 is made up of 17 amino acids. The CDR3 DNA sequence: TGTGCCAGCATTAAAAAGACTAGCGGGAGTTGGACAGATACGCAGTATTTT. This sequence encodes CASIKKTSGSWTDTQYF.

This chain uses TRBV19 with TRBJ1-5; D unclear. This CDR3 is 14 amino acids long. V was cut by 3 bases and J by 1 base, with 7 bases left in between. CDR1 is LNHDA, CDR2 SQIVND, per germline (reference sequence). The CDR3 sequence: CASSIGVSNQPQHF. CDR3 sequence (DNA): TGTGCCAGTAGTATCGGGGTGAGCAATCAGCCCCAGCATTTT.

This chain connects TRBV9 to TRBJ2-3; 16 nucleotides agree with TRBD2. CDR3 length: 17 amino acids. Germline lookup yields CDR1 SGDLS and CDR2 YYNGEE. V shed 4 bases and J 5 bases; nucleotides not matched to a gene: 7. CDR3 in amino acids: CASSKGTSGRALDTQYF. The CDR3 nucleotides are TGTGCCAGCAGCAAGGGGACTAGCGGGAGGGCCCTAGATACGCAGTATTTT.

V is TRBV18 and J is TRBJ2-2, with 10 bases aligning to TRBD1. Trimming removed 5 bases from V and 6 bases from J; junction bases left unmatched: 6. The CDR3 spans 15 residues. The germline V gene has CDR1 KGHSH and CDR2 LQKENI. The chain's CDR3 is CASSLTGGASGELFF. The CDR3 nucleotides are TGTGCCAGCTCATTGACAGGGGGCGCGTCCGGGGAGCTGTTTTTT. The full variable domain, with the rest looked up from reference TRBV18 and TRBJ2-2, is NAGVMQNPRHLVRRRGQEARLRCSPMKGHSHVYWYRQLPEEGLKFMVYLQKENIIDESGMPKERFSAEFPKEGPSILRIQQVVRGDSAAYFCASSLTGGASGELFFGEGSRLTVL.

This clone appeared a single time. The chain couples TRBV12-5 to TRBJ2-2; no firm D call. CDR1 and CDR2 from the germline V gene are LGHNT and FRNRAP. The V end was cut by 7 bases, the J end by 8 bases, with 11 bases between. The CDR3 length is 12 residues. CDR3 nucleotides: TGTGCTAGTGCCCACGTCGCGGGGGAGCTGTTTTTT. It encodes CASAHVAGELFF.